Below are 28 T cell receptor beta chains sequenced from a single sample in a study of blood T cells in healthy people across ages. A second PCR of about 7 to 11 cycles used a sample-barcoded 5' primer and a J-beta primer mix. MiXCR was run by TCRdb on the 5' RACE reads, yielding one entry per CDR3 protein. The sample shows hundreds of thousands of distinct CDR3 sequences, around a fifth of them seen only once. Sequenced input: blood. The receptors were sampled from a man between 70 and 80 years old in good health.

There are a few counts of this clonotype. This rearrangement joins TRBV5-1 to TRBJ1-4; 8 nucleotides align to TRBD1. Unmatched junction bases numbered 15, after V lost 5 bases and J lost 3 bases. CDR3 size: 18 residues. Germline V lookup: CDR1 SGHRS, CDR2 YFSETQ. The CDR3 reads CASRLGQGWIKSNEKLFF. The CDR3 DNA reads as TGCGCCAGCAGACTCGGACAGGGCTGGATTAAGTCTAATGAAAAACTGTTTTTT.

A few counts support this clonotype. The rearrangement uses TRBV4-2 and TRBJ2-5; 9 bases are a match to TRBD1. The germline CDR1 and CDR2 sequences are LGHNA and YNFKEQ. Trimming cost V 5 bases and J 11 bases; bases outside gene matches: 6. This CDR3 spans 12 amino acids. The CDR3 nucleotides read TGTGCCAGCAGCGGGACAGGGACGGAGCAGTACTTC. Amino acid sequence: CASSGTGTEQYF.

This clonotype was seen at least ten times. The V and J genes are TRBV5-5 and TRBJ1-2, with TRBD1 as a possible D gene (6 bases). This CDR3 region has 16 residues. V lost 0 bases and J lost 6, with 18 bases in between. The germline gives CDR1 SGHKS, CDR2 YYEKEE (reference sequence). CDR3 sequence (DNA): TGTGCCAGCAGCTTGGGCATGAGGGCGGGGGCAAATGGCTACACCTTC. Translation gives CASSLGMRAGANGYTF.

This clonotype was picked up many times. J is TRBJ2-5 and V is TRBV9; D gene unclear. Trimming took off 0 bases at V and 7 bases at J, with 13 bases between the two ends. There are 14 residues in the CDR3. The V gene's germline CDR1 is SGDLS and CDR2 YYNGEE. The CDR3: CASSVGVKSGTQYF. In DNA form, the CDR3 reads TGTGCCAGCAGCGTAGGGGTCAAATCGGGGACCCAGTACTTC. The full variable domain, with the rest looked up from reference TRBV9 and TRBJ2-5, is DSGVTQTPKHLITATGQRVTLRCSPRSGDLSVYWYQQSLDQGLQFLIQYYNGEERAKGNILERFSAQQFPDLHSELNLSSLELGDSALYFCASSVGVKSGTQYFGPGTRLLVL.

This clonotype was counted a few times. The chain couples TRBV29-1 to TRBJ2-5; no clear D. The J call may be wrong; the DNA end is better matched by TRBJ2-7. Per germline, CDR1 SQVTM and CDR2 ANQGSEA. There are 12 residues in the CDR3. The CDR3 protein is CSVEGPGNEQYV. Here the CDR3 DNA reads TGCAGCGTTGAAGGACCGGGCAACGAGCAGTACGTC.

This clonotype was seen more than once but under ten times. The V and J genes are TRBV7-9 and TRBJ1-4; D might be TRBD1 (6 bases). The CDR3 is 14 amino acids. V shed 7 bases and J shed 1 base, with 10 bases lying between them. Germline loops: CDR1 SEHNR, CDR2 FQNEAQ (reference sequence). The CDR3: CASTMTGTNEKLFF. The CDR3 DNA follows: TGTGCCAGCACCATGACAGGAACTAATGAAAAACTGTTTTTT. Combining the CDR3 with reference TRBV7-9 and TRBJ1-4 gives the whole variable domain DTGVSQNPRHKITKRGQNVTFRCDPISEHNRLYWYRQTLGQGPEFLTYFQNEAQLEKSRLLSDRFSAERPKGSFSTLEIQRTEQGDSAMYLCASTMTGTNEKLFFGSGTQLSVL.

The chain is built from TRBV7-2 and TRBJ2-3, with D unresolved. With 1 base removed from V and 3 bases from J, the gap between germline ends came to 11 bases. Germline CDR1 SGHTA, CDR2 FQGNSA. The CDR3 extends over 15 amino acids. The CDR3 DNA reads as TGTGCCAGCAGCTTAGAACGGACGAGGACAGATACGCAGTATTTT. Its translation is CASSLERTRTDTQYF.

The CDR3 DNA is TGTGCCAGCAGCAAAGACAGGGGGCACCCCTATAACTATGGCTACACCTTC. This gives the protein CASSKDRGHPYNYGYTF. The rearrangement joins TRBV6-1 to TRBJ1-2; 10 bases match TRBD1. This CDR3 has 17 residues. The V and J ends lost 6 bases and 1 base, in that order; junction bases with no gene match: 11. CDR1 MNHNS and CDR2 SASEGT come from the germline V gene.

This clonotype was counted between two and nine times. CDR3 amino acids: CASSLDTPLGTDTQYF. Here the CDR3 DNA reads TGCGCCAGCAGCCTCGACACTCCCCTGGGGACAGATACGCAGTATTTT. The chain uses TRBV5-1 and TRBJ2-3; D call uncertain. CDR1 is SGHRS, CDR2 YFSETQ, per germline. The CDR3 length is 16 residues. Trimming took off 4 bases at V and 3 bases at J, with 18 bases between the two ends.

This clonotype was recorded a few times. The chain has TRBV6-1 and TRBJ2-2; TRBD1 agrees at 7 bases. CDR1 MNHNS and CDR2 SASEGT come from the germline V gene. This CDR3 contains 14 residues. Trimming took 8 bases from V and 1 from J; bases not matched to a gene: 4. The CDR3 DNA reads TGTGCCAGCCCCCGGGACAGGAACACCGGGGAGCTGTTTTTT. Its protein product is CASPRDRNTGELFF.

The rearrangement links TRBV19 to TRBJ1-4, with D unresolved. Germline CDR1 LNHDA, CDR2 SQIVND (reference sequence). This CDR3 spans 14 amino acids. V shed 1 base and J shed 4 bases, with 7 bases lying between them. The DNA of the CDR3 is TGTGCCAGTAGTATAGGGAGGAGTAATGAAAAACTGTTTTTT. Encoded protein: CASSIGRSNEKLFF.

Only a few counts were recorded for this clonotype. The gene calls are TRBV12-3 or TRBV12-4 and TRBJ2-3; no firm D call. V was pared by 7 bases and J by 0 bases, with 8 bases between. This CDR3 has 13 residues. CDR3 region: CASMGASTDTQYF. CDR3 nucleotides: TGTGCCAGCATGGGCGCGAGCACAGATACGCAGTATTTT.

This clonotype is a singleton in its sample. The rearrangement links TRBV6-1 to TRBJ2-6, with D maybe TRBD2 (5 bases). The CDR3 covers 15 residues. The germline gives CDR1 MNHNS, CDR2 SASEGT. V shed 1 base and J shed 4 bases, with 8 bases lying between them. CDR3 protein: CASSEVPGGANVLTF. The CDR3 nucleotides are TGTGCCAGCAGTGAAGTGCCGGGGGGGGCCAACGTCCTGACTTTC.

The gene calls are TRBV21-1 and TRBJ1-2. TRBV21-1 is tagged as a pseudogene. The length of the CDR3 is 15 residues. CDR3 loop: CASSKVLAVRYGYTF. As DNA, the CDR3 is TGTGCCAGCAGCAAAGTATTAGCGGTTAGGTATGGCTACACCTTC.

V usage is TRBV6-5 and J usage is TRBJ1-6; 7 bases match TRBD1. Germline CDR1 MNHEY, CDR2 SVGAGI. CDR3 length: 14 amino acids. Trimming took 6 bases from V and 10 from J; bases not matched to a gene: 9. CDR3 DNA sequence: TGTGCCAGCAGCAGACCAGGGGGTCCGTCACCCCTCCACTTT. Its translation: CASSRPGGPSPLHF.

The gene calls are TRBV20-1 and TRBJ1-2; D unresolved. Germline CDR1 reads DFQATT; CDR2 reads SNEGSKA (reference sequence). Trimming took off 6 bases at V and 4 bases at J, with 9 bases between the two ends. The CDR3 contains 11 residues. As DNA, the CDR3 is TGCAGTGCCCTCGAGTCCTATGGCTACACCTTC. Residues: CSALESYGYTF.

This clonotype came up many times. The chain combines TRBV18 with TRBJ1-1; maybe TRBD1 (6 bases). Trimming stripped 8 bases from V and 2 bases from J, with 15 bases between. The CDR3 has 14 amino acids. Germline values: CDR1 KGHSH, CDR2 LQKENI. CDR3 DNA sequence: TGTGCCAGCAGCCCCCAACAGGGAAACACTGAAGCTTTCTTT. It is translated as CASSPQQGNTEAFF.

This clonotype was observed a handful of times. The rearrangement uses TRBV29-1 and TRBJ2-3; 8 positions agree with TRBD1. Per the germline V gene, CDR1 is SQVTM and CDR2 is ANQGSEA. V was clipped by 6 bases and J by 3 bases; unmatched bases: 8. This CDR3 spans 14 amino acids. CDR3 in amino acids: CSVYRTGRTDTQYF. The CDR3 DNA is TGCAGCGTATACCGGACAGGGAGGACAGATACGCAGTATTTT.

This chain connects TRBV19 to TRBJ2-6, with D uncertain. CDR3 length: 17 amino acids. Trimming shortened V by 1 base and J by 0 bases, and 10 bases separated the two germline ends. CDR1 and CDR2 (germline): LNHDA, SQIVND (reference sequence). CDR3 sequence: CASSIGVGRSGANVLTF. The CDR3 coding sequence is TGTGCCAGTAGTATAGGGGTTGGTCGCTCTGGGGCCAACGTCCTGACTTTC.

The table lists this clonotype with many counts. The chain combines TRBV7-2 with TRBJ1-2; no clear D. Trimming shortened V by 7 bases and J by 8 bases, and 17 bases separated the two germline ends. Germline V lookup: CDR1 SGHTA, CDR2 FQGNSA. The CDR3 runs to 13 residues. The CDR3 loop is CASTPPNMGGYTF. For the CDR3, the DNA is TGTGCCAGCACCCCTCCTAACATGGGGGGCTACACCTTC.

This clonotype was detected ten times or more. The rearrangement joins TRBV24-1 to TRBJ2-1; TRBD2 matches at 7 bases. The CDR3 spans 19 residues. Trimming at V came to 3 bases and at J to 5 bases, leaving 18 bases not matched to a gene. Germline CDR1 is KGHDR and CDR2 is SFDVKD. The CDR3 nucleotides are TGTGCCACCAGTGATATTGGCGTAACTTGGGCGGGAGATAACAATGAGCAGTTCTTC. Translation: CATSDIGVTWAGDNNEQFF.

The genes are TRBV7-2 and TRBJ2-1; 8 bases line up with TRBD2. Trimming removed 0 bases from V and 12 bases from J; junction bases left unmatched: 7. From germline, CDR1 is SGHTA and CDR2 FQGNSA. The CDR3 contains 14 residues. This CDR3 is CASSLAQLAELQFF. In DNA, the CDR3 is TGTGCCAGCAGCTTAGCGCAACTAGCGGAGTTGCAGTTCTTC.

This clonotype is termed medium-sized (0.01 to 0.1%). CDR3: CASSLVPGQEILTYGYTF. The DNA for the CDR3 is TGTGCCAGCAGCTTAGTCCCGGGCCAAGAGATTCTTACCTATGGCTACACCTTC. The chain combines TRBV11-2 with TRBJ1-2; D gene ambiguous. Trimming pared 1 base from V and 4 bases from J, leaving 22 bases between. The CDR3 covers 18 residues. Germline V gives CDR1 SGHAT, CDR2 FQNNGV.

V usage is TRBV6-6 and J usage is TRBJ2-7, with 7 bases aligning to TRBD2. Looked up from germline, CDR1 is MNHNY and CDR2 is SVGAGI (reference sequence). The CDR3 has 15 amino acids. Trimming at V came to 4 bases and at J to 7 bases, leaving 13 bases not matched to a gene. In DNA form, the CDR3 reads TGTGCCAGCAGTTTTTATCGGGGGGTCCCAGTTGAGCAGTACTTC. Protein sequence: CASSFYRGVPVEQYF.

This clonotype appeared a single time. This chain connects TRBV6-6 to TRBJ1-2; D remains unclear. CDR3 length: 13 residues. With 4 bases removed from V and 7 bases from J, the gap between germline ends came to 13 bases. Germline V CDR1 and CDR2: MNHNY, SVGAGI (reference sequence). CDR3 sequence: CASSLRERSGYTF. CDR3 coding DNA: TGTGCCAGCAGTTTGAGGGAGCGGAGTGGCTACACCTTC.

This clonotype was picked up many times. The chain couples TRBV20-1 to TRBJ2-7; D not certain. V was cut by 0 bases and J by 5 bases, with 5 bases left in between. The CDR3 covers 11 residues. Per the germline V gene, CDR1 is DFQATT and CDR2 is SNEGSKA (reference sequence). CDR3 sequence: CSARDRHEQYF. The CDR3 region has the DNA TGCAGTGCTAGAGATCGACACGAGCAGTACTTC.

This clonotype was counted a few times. As DNA, the CDR3 is TGTGCCAGCAGTGACTCTACTACGGCTAGCGGGGCCCCCACAGATACGCAGTATTTT. Translated: CASSDSTTASGAPTDTQYF. The gene calls are TRBV6-4 and TRBJ2-3, with 9 bases that match TRBD2. V lost 0 bases to trimming and J lost 2 bases; unmatched junction nucleotides: 12. Germline CDR1 reads MRHNA; CDR2 reads SNTAGT. The CDR3 loop spans 19 amino acids.

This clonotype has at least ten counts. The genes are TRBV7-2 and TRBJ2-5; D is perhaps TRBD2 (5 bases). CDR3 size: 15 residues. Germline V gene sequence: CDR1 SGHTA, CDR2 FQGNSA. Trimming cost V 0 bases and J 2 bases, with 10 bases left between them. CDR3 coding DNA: TGTGCCAGCAGCTTAGCGCTCAGGAGGCAAGAGACCCAGTACTTC. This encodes CASSLALRRQETQYF.